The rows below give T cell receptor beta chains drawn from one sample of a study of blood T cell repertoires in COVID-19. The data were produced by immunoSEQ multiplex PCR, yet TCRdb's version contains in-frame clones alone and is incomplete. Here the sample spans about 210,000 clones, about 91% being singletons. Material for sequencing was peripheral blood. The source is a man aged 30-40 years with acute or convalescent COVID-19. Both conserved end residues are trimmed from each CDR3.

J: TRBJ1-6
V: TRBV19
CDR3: ASSVSRDRNSPLH

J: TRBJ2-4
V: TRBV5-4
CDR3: ASSLKQGKNIQY

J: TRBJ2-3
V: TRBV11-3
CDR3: ASSLGGREIDTQY

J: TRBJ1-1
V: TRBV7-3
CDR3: ASSWTSNTEAF

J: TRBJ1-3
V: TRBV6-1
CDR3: ASSEREKGRGNTIY

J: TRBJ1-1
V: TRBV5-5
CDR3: ASSGKGQLRDTEAF

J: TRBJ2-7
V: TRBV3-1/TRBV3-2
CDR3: ASSLETEAGGHEQY

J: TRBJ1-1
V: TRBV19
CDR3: ASSIWGRVTTEAF

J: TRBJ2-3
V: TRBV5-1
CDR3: ASSARTSGRFDTQY

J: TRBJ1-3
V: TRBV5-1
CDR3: ASSLRQMSSGNTIY

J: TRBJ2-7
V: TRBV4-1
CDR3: ASSQRSSFYEQY

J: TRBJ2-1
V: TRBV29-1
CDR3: SVEYRGGYNEQF

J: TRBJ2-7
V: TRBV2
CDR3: ASSHSLDRPTYEQY

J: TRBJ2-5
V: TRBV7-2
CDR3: ASSFGLAGVLTQY

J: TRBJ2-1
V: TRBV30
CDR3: AWSISSGGYNEQF

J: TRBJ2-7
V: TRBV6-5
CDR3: ASSYSRANVEQY

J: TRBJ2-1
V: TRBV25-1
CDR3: ASGAPGQPEQF

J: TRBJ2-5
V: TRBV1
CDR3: TSSQDREQAQETQY

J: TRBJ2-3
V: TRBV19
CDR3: ASSVTGGPDTQY

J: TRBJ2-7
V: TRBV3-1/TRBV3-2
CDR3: ASSQGFGLGGTYEQY

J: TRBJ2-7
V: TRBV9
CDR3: ASSVEGQGYEQY

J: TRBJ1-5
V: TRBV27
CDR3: ASSLSRDRVQPQH

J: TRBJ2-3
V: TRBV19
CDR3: ASSERTGESTDTQY

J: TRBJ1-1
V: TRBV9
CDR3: ASTLIDRDTEAF

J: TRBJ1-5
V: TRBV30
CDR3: AWSVRGNRWNQPQH

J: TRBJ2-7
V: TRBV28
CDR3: ASNPTSGSRDEQY

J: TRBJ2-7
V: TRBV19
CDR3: ASSSTGATYEQY

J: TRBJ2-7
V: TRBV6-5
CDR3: ASSYDRSKYEQY

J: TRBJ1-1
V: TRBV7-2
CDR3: ASSKSGQGNTEAF

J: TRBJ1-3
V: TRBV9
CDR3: ASSAEGVPGNTIY

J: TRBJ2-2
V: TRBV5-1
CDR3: ASSGGGLAGPNTGELF

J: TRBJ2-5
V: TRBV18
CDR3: ASSKNTQETQY

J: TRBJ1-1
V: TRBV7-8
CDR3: ASSRQWNTEAF

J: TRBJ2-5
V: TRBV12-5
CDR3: ASGRGMGETQY

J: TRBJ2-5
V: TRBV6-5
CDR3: ASSLTASVETQY

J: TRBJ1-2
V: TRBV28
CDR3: ASSLYHRQGVGYT

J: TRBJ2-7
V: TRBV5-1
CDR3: ASSPRQGTSYEQY

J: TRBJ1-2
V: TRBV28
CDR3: ASSWGENYGYT

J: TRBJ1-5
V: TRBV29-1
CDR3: SVVAGGDQPQH

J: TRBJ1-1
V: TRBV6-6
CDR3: ASSYQGAMNTEAF

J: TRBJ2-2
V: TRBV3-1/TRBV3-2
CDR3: ASSQDSTGTGELF

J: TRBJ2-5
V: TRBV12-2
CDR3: ASRLAWTGEETQY

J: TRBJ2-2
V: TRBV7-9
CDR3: ASSLGLASTGELF

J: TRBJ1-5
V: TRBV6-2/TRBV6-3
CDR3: ASSYGSGGTQPQH

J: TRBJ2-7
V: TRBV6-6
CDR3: ASQEGRGSYEQY

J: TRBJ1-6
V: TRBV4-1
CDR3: ASSQVGGQGRNSPLH

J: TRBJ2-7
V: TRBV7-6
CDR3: ASSDGTSGDYEQY

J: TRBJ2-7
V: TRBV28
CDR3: ASSLGQGIGEQY

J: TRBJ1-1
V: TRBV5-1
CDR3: ASSLGGGAGTEAF

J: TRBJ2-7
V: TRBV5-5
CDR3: ASSPWTSNAEQY

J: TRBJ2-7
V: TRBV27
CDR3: ASSSRLTPYEQY

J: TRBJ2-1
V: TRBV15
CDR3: ATSRRGVNNEQF